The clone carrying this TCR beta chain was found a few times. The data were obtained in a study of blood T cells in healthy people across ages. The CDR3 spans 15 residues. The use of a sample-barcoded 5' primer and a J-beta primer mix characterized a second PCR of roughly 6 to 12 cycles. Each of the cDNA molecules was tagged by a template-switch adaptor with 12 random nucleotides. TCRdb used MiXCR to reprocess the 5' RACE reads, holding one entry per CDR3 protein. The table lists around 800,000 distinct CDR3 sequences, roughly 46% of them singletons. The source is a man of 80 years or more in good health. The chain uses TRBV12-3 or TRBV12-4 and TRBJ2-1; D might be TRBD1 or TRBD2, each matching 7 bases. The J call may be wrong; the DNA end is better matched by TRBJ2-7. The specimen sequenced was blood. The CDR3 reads CASSLRQGGLNEQYF. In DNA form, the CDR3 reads TGTGCCAGCAGTTTAAGGCAGGGGGGGCTCAATGAGCAGTACTTC.